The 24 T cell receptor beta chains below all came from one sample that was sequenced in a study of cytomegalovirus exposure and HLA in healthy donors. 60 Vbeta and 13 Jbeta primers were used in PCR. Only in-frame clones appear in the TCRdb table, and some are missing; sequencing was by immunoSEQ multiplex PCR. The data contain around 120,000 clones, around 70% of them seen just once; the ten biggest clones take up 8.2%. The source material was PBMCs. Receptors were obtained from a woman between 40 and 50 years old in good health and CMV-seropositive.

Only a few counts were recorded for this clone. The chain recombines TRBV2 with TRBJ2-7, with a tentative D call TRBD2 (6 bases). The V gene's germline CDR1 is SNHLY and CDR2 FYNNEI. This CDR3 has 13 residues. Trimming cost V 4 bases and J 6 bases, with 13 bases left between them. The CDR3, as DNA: TGTGCCAGCAGTGCGGGGGTGGAGAGCGAGCAGTACTTC. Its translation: CASSAGVESEQYF.

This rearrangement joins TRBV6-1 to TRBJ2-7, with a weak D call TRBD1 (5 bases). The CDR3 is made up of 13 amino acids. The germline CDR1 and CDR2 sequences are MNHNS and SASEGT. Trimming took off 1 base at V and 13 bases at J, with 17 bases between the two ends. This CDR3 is CASSEVVDTLGYF. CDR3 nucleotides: TGTGCCAGCAGTGAAGTCGTGGACACCCTAGGATACTTC.

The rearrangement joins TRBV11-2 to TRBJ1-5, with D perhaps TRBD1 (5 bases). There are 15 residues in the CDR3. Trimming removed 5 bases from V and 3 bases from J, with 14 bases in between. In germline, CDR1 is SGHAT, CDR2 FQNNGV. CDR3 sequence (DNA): TGTGCCAGCAGCCCTACTTCAGGGTCCAATCAGCCCCAGCATTTT. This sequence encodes CASSPTSGSNQPQHF.

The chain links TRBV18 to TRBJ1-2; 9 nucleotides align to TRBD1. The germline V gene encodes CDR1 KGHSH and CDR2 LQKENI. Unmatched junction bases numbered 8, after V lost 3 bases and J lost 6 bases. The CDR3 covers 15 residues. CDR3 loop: CASSPMNRGPDGYTF. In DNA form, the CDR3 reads TGTGCCAGCTCACCGATGAACAGGGGGCCGGATGGCTACACCTTC.

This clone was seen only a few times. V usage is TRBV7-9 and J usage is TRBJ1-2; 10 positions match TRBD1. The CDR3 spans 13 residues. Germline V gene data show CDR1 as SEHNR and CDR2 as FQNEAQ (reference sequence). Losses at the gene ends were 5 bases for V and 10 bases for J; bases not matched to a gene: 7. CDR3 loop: CASSGQGTGDYTF. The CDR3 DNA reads TGTGCCAGCAGCGGGCAGGGGACAGGGGACTACACCTTC.

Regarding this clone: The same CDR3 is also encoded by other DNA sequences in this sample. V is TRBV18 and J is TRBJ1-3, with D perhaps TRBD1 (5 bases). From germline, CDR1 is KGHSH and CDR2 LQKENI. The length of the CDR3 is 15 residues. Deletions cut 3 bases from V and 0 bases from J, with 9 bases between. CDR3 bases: TGTGCCAGCTCACCGGCAGGGATCTCTGGAAACACCATATATTTT. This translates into CASSPAGISGNTIYF.

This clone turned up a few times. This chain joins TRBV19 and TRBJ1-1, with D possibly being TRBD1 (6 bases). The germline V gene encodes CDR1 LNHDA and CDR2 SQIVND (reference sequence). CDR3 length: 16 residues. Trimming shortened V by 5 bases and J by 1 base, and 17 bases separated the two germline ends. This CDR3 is CASSPTPTGGNTEAFF. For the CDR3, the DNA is TGTGCCAGTAGTCCTACGCCGACAGGAGGGAACACTGAAGCTTTCTTT.

The CDR3 DNA sequence: TGTGCCAGCAGCGACGACAGGGTTGCTGAAAAACTGTTTTTT. This sequence encodes CASSDDRVAEKLFF. The chain is built from TRBV2 and TRBJ1-4, with 7 bases that match TRBD1. The CDR3 consists of 14 residues. Germline CDR1 is SNHLY and CDR2 is FYNNEI. The V gene end was trimmed by 6 bases and the J gene end by 7 bases; junction bases not matched to a gene: 8.

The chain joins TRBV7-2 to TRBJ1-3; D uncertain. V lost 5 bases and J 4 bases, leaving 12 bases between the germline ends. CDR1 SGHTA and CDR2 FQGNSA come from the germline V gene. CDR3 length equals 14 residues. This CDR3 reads CASSPQRTGNTIYF. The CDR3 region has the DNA TGTGCCAGCAGCCCCCAGCGGACCGGAAACACCATATATTTT.

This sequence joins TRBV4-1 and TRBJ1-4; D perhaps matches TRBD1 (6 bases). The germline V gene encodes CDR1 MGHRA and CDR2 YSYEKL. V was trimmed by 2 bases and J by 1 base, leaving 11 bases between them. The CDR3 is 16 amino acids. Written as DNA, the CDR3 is TGCGCCAGCAGCCAAAACCCCAGGGGAACTAATGAAAAACTGTTTTTT. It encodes CASSQNPRGTNEKLFF.

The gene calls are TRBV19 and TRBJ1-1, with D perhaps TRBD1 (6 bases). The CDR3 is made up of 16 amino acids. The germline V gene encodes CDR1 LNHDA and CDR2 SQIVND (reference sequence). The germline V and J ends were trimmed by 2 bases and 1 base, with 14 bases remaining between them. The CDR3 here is CASSITRGARNTEAFF. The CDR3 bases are TGTGCCAGTAGTATAACCCGGGGGGCTAGGAACACTGAAGCTTTCTTT.

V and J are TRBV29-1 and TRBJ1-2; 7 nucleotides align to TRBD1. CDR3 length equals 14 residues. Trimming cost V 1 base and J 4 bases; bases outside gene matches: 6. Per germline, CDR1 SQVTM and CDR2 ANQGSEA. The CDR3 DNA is TGCAGCGTTGAAGCCCAGACAGGGTCCTATGGCTACACCTTC. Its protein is CSVEAQTGSYGYTF.

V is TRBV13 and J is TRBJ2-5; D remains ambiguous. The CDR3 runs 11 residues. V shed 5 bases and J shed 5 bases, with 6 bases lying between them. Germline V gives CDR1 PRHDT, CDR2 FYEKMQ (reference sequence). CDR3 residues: CASSTRETQYF. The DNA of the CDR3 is TGTGCCAGCAGCACCAGGGAGACCCAGTACTTC.

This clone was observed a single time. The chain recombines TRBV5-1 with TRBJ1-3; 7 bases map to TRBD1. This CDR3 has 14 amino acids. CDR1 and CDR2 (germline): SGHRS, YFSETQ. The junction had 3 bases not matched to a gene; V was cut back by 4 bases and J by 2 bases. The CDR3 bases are TGCGCCAGCAGCGCGAGGGGGCCTGGAAACACCATATATTTT. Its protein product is CASSARGPGNTIYF.

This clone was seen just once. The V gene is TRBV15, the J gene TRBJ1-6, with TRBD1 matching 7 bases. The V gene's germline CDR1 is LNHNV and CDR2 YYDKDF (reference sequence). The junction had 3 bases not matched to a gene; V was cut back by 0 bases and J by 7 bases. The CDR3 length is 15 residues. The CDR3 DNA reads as TGTGCCACCAGCAGAGACGGGACAGCAAATTCACCCCTCCACTTT. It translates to CATSRDGTANSPLHF.

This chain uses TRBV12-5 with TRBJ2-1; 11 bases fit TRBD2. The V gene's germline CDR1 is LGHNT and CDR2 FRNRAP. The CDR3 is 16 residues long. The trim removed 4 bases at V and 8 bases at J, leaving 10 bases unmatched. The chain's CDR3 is CASGSPTSGVKDEQFF. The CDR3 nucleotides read TGTGCTAGTGGTTCCCCGACTAGCGGGGTAAAGGATGAGCAGTTCTTC.

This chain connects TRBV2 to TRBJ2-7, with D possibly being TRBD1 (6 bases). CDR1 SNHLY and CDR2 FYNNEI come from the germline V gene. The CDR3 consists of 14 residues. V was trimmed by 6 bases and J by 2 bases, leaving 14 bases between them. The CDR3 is CASRTTGITYEQYF. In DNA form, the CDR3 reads TGTGCCAGCAGGACCACAGGGATCACCTACGAGCAGTACTTC.

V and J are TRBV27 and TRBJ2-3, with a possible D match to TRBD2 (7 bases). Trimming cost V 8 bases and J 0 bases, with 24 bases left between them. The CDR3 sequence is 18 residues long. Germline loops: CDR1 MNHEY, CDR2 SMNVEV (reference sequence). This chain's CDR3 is CASLTRGGGPTSTDTQYF. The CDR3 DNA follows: TGTGCCAGCCTTACCCGTGGGGGGGGCCCTACTAGCACAGATACGCAGTATTTT.

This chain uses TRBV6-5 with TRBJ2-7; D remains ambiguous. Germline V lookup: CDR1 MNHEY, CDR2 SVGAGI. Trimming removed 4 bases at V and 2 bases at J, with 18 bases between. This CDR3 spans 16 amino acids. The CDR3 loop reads CASSSTHMERTYEQYF. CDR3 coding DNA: TGTGCCAGCAGTTCAACCCACATGGAGCGTACCTACGAGCAGTACTTC.

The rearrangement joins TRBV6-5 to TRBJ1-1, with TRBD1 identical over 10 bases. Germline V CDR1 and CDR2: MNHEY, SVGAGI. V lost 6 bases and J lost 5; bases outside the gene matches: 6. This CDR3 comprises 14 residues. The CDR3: CASRTGQGWTEAFF. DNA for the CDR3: TGTGCCAGCAGGACGGGACAGGGGTGGACTGAAGCTTTCTTT.

CDR3 DNA sequence: TGTGCCAGCAGCGACCGGGGGGTAAGCGGCGAGCAGTACTTC. Protein sequence: CASSDRGVSGEQYF. This chain links TRBV9 with TRBJ2-7; 7 bases line up with TRBD2. CDR1 is SGDLS, CDR2 YYNGEE, per germline. The CDR3 covers 14 residues. The V segment lost 3 bases and the J segment 6 bases; nucleotides outside the gene matches: 9.

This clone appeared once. CDR3 loop: CASSPGGTVNYGYTF. The CDR3 DNA is TGTGCCAGCAGCCCCGGCGGGACAGTAAACTATGGCTACACCTTC. The chain employs TRBV7-2 and TRBJ1-2; TRBD1 aligns across 7 bases. CDR1 is SGHTA, CDR2 FQGNSA, per germline. The CDR3 length is 15 residues. J was trimmed by 2 bases and V by 5 bases; bases with no gene match: 8.

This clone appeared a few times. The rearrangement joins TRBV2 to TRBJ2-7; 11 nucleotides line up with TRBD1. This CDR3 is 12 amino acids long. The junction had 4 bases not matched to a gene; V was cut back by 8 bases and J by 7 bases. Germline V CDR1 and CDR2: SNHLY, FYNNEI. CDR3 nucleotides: TGTGCCAGCGTAGGGACAGGGGGAGAGCAGTACTTC. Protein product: CASVGTGGEQYF.

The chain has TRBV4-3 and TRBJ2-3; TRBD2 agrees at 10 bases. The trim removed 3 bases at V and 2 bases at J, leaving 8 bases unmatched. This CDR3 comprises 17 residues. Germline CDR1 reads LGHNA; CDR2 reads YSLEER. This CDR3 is CASSHALSGGSTDTQYF. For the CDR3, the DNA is TGCGCCAGCAGCCACGCCCTTAGCGGGGGGTCCACAGATACGCAGTATTTT.